This record covers a single TCR beta chain. Antigen: not known. As the CDR3 is not closed by the conserved phenylalanine or tryptophan, this likely results from a read error. Study-wide results and limits: In terms of TCR gene usage, tumor memory CD4+ T cells clustered together with blood and lymph node memory CD4+ cells, as well as with lymph node naive CD4+ cells.

Naive CD4+ cells had CD25+ Tregs removed. MiXCR, applied by TCRdb to the 5' RACE reads, yields one record per CDR3 protein. This table holds 45,000 to 60,000 distinct CDR3 sequences, approximately 24% found once. The CDR3 is made up of 15 amino acids. With V trimmed by 4 bases and J by 4 bases, 3 bases remained unmatched. CDR1 is MNHNY and CDR2 is SVGAGI in the germline V gene (reference sequence). The chain carries TRBV6-6 and TRBJ1-6, with TRBD1 identical over 8 bases. Sequencing was carried out using tumor-infiltrating naive CD4+ T cells sorted from the breast tumor. As to subset: naive CD4+ T cells, CD4+CD45RA+CD25-. The origin of this receptor is a female donor with breast cancer. This chain's CDR3 is CASSSTGGYNSPLHS. In nucleotides, the CDR3 is TGTGCCAGCAGTTCCACAGGGGGATATAATTCACCCCTCCACTCT.